The source of this T cell receptor beta chain is a study of Tregs in tolerant kidney transplant recipients. Study-level points and caveats: Tregs expanded with activated donor B cells seemed most donor-specific. Tolerant patients' donor-specific Tregs expanded beyond overall Tregs, suggesting antigen-driven growth. No direct test of biological reproducibility was done here.

Germline CDR1 KGHSH, CDR2 LQKENI. The CDR3 has 15 amino acids. Mixed chimerism was transient after nonmyeloablative marrow transplants from related graft donors. CD4+CD25+CD127- Tregs, CD4+CD25- non-Tregs, CD4 and CD8 cells were sorted. Note on this clone: Its antigen remains unknown. One junction end disagrees with the germline gene, perhaps due to a read error.

The table came from immunoSEQ multiplex PCR; TCRdb's copy has only in-frame clones and leaves some out. The profile covers approximately 60,000 clones, with about 90% appearing a single time and 3.5% to 4.5% taken by the ten largest. The chain links TRBV18 to TRBJ2-7; D is possibly TRBD1 (6 bases). The source was CD4+ T cells from blood (PBMCs), collected 6 months after the transplant. The clonotype originates from a human patient who received a combined kidney and bone marrow transplant. A share of the T cells may be of graft donor origin. CDR3 DNA sequence: TGTGCCAGCTCCCCACGCTGGGACATCCCTCACGAGCAGTACTTC. Protein sequence: CASSPRWDIPHEQYF.